The T cell receptor (beta chain) described here comes from a study of vaccination and CD4 T cells after COVID-19. The overall study: Following dose two, a median roughly 72 days (range 14 to 241) passed before post-vaccine samples were taken. Notes on the study in general: Within the convalescent patients, a median approximately 87% of the SARS-CoV-2-reactive clones were ones that appeared only post-vaccination. Recorded median SARS-CoV-2-reactive clonotype numbers increased from about 20 to 38 without reaching significance.

The time point: late sampling 161 to 241 days after vaccination in three convalescent patients. Germline V gives CDR1 MNHNS, CDR2 SASEGT. Trimming removed 0 bases at V and 0 bases at J, with 9 bases between. The CDR3 runs 15 residues. TCRdb re-called the PCR reads through MiXCR, storing one row per CDR3 protein. Of about 29,000 distinct CDR3 sequences listed, 50% are singletons. Points on this clonotype: What it binds is not known.

The V gene is TRBV6-1, the J gene TRBJ2-7; D is possibly TRBD1 or TRBD2 (6 bases each). The sequencing used CD4+ T cells from blood, collected about 7 months after SARS-CoV-2 vaccination. This receptor was taken from a human donor who had recovered from COVID-19. The CDR3 coding sequence is TGTGCCAGCAGTGAAGCGGGGGGCAGCTCCTACGAGCAGTACTTC. Protein: CASSEAGGSSYEQYF.